These T cell receptor beta chains were read from a single sample in a study of cytomegalovirus exposure and HLA in healthy donors. Produced via immunoSEQ multiplex PCR; TCRdb's table is partial and in-frame only. Its listing shows over 100,000 clones. The specimen sequenced was PBMCs. These receptors were taken from a man aged 35-49 years in good health and CMV-seropositive. Each CDR3 is given with its conserved first and last residue. A D gene is named only where the DNA matches it firmly.

CDR3 length | J gene | V gene | D gene | CDR3 DNA | CDR3 protein
16 | TRBJ1-5 | TRBV11-2 | NA | TGTGCCAGCAGCCTCAAGGTGGGGGGAGGGGGTCAGCCCCAGCATTTT | CASSLKVGGGGQPQHF
12 | TRBJ2-7 | TRBV11-2 | TRBD2 | TGTGCCACCAAGCGGGGATCCTACGAGCAGTACTTC | CATKRGSYEQYF
12 | TRBJ2-1 | TRBV5-4 | NA | TGTGCCAGCAGCTTTCAGGAGGGGGAGCAGTTCTTC | CASSFQEGEQFF
14 | TRBJ1-1 | TRBV5-8 | TRBD1 | TGTGCCAGCGGTCCCGGGACAGACAACACTGAAGCTTTTTTT | CASGPGTDNTEAFF
14 | TRBJ2-2 | TRBV18 | TRBD2 | TGTGCCAGCTCCCGACTAGCGGACACCGGGGAGCTGTTTTTT | CASSRLADTGELFF
16 | TRBJ1-4 | TRBV7-9 | TRBD1 | TGTGCCAGCAGCTTAGTCACAGGGGGCGGTAATGAAAAACTGTTTTTT | CASSLVTGGGNEKLFF
16 | TRBJ2-2 | TRBV4-1 | TRBD2 | TGCGCCAGCAGCCAGGGTAGCGGGAGGGCCGTCGGGGAGCTGTTTTTT | CASSQGSGRAVGELFF
16 | TRBJ2-3 | TRBV12-1 | NA | TGTGCCAGCAGCTCCACCTGGACTAGCGGGACTGATACGCAGTATTTT | CASSSTWTSGTDTQYF
14 | TRBJ2-3 | TRBV7-3 | TRBD2 | TGTGCCAGCAGCTTAATAGCGGGAGCAGATACGCAGTATTTT | CASSLIAGADTQYF
16 | TRBJ2-7 | TRBV6-5 | TRBD1 | TGTGCCAGCAGTTTTTCCGGGACAGGGGATCCCTACGAGCAGTACTTC | CASSFSGTGDPYEQYF
14 | TRBJ1-5 | TRBV30 | TRBD1 | TGTGCCTGGAGTCGGGGACAGAGGGCTCAGCCCCAGCATTTT | CAWSRGQRAQPQHF